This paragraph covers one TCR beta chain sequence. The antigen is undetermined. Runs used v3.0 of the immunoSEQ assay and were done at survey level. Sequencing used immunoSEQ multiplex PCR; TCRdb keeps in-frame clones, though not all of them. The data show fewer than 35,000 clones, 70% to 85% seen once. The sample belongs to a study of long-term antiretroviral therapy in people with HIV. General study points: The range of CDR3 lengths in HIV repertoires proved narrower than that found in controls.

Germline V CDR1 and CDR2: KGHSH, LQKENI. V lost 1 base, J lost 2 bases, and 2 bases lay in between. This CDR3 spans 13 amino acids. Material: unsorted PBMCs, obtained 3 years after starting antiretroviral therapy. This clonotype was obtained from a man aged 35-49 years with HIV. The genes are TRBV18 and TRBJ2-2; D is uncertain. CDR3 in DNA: TGTGCCAGCTCACCACTCAACACCGGGGAGCTGTTTTTT. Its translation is CASSPLNTGELFF.